What follows describes a single T cell receptor (beta chain). Its specificity is unknown. CDR1 and CDR2 from the germline V gene are SEHNR and FQNEAQ (reference sequence). V was pared by 8 bases and J by 4 bases, with 23 bases between. The CDR3 sequence is 16 residues long. The record originates from a study of cytomegalovirus exposure and HLA in healthy donors. Study-wide results and limits: A list of around 150 TCR beta chains associated with cytomegalovirus was given. Most TCR sequences were rare, but some public TCRs occurred in many donors. Reportedly, cytomegalovirus status was diagnosed with high sensitivity and specificity.

Clones were read by immunoSEQ multiplex PCR, and TCRdb kept only the in-frame ones, dropping some. The repertoire holds 220,000 or so clones, with under 95% as singletons. The chain has TRBV7-9 and TRBJ1-2; tentatively, D is TRBD1 (6 bases). Sequenced sample: PBMCs. The clonotype comes from a young woman in good health and CMV-seronegative. The CDR3, as DNA: TGTGCCAGCTTCAAGAGCGGGGGCCTGGGCATCTATGGCTACACCTTC. Residues: CASFKSGGLGIYGYTF.